Following are 13 T cell receptor beta chains from one sample sequenced in a study of tumour-infiltrating T cells in Burkitt lymphoma. Sequencing used immunoSEQ multiplex PCR; TCRdb keeps in-frame clones, though not all of them. The sample holds 13,000 to 15,000 clones; roughly 73% are singletons and the top ten take around 7.2%. Material: tumor tissue. All receptors derive from a human donor with diffuse large B-cell lymphoma.

The chain links TRBV11-1 to TRBJ1-5; 9 nucleotides match TRBD1. The CDR3 sequence is 14 residues long. V trimming: 2 bases; J trimming: 5 bases; junction bases outside the gene matches: 1. Germline CDR1 and CDR2: SGHAT and FQDESV (reference sequence). The DNA of the CDR3 is TGTGCCAGCAGCTTAAGACAGGGGGATCAGCCCCAGCATTTT. The encoded protein is CASSLRQGDQPQHF.

This clone is labeled as medium-sized. The chain employs TRBV2 and TRBJ1-1; no reliable D call. This CDR3 spans 11 amino acids. V was pared by 4 bases and J by 11 bases, with 11 bases between. Germline V gene lookup returns CDR1 SNHLY and CDR2 FYNNEI. CDR3 DNA: TGTGCCAGCAGTGTGGGGAGGGAGGCTTTCTTT. It yields the protein CASSVGREAFF.

The chain links TRBV27 to TRBJ1-1; no reliable D call. The germline CDR1 and CDR2 sequences are MNHEY and SMNVEV (reference sequence). The CDR3 runs to 13 residues. Trimming pared 10 bases from V and 1 base from J, leaving 13 bases between. CDR3 loop: CATRSWGNTEAFF. The CDR3 DNA reads as TGTGCCACCCGCTCTTGGGGGAACACTGAAGCTTTCTTT.

V and J are TRBV19 and TRBJ1-1; D unclear. Trimming cost V 5 bases and J 3 bases, with 10 bases left between them. This CDR3 is 13 amino acids long. CDR1 and CDR2 from the germline V gene are LNHDA and SQIVND (reference sequence). The CDR3 DNA follows: TGTGCCAGTAGTCTACTAGCTGACACTGAAGCTTTCTTT. Translated: CASSLLADTEAFF.

The V and J genes are TRBV4-1 and TRBJ1-1, with 7 bases fitting TRBD1. The CDR3 covers 14 residues. Germline trimming cut 4 bases from V and 4 bases from J; bases unmatched to any gene: 6. CDR1 and CDR2 from the germline V gene are MGHRA and YSYEKL. In nucleotides, the CDR3 is TGCGCCAGCAGCCTAGACAGGGTTGGCACTGAAGCTTTCTTT. This sequence encodes CASSLDRVGTEAFF.

This clone was seen a single time. The V and J genes are TRBV9 and TRBJ2-2; the D gene is possibly TRBD2 (6 bases). The CDR3 is 16 residues long. CDR1 is SGDLS and CDR2 is YYNGEE in the germline V gene. Trimming pared 0 bases from V and 5 bases from J, leaving 14 bases between. CDR3 residues: CASSVEAGRRTGELFF. CDR3 DNA sequence: TGTGCCAGCAGCGTAGAGGCGGGAAGGAGGACCGGGGAGCTGTTTTTT.

This clone was seen a single time. The chain is built from TRBV18 and TRBJ1-2; D not resolved. The length of the CDR3 is 14 residues. Germline values: CDR1 KGHSH, CDR2 LQKENI. The V gene lost 6 bases and the J gene lost 3 bases, with 14 bases spanning the gap. CDR3 region: CASSPTNGDYGYTF. As DNA, the CDR3 is TGTGCCAGCTCGCCTACAAATGGGGACTATGGCTACACCTTC.

CDR3: CATSRDGWRGGPEAFF. The CDR3 nucleotides are TGTGCCACCAGCAGAGATGGTTGGAGGGGAGGTCCTGAAGCTTTCTTT. V usage is TRBV15 and J usage is TRBJ1-1; perhaps TRBD1 as D (5 bases). In germline, CDR1 is LNHNV, CDR2 YYDKDF (reference sequence). V gave up 0 bases and J gave up 6 bases, with 17 bases separating them. This CDR3 spans 16 amino acids. The whole variable domain, remainder taken from reference TRBV15 and TRBJ1-1, is DAMVIQNPRYQVTQFGKPVTLSCSQTLNHNVMYWYQQKSSQAPKLLFHYYDKDFNNEADTPDNFQSRRPNTSFCFLDIRSPGLGDTAMYLCATSRDGWRGGPEAFFGQGTRLTVV.

This clone was recorded only once. J is TRBJ2-1 and V is TRBV29-1; D is perhaps TRBD1 or TRBD2 (7 bases each). Germline V CDR1 and CDR2: SQVTM, ANQGSEA. This CDR3 spans 13 amino acids. Deletions cut 5 bases from V and 6 bases from J, with 14 bases between. The DNA of the CDR3 is TGCAGCGTTTCCAGGGGGGGCCCCAATGAGCAGTTCTTC. Translation: CSVSRGGPNEQFF.

The chain couples TRBV9 to TRBJ2-7; tentatively, D is TRBD1 or TRBD2 (5 bases each). CDR3 length equals 14 residues. V was cut by 0 bases and J by 0 bases, with 7 bases left in between. Germline lookup yields CDR1 SGDLS and CDR2 YYNGEE. The CDR3 region is CASSVGDPSYEQYF. CDR3 DNA sequence: TGTGCCAGCAGCGTAGGGGACCCCTCCTACGAGCAGTACTTC.

The chain is built from TRBV18 and TRBJ2-7; D not resolved. CDR1 and CDR2 (germline): KGHSH, LQKENI. The CDR3 consists of 12 residues. V was cut by 1 base and J by 7 bases, with 8 bases left in between. CDR3 in DNA: TGTGCCAGCTCACCACAGACGAAAGAGCAGTACTTC. Translated, it gives CASSPQTKEQYF.

This chain joins TRBV25-1 and TRBJ1-3; D call uncertain. CDR1 and CDR2 from the germline V gene are MGHDK and SYGVNS. V lost 5 bases, J lost 8 bases, and 10 bases lay in between. This CDR3 spans 12 amino acids. The CDR3 DNA sequence: TGTGCCAGCAGTTGGAGTGTTGACACCATATATTTT. It encodes CASSWSVDTIYF.

The rearrangement uses TRBV7-6 and TRBJ2-2, with 7 bases identical to TRBD1. CDR1 SGHVS and CDR2 FNYEAQ come from the germline V gene. After removal of 7 bases from V and 6 bases from J, the junction contained 11 bases not matched to a gene. The CDR3 has 15 amino acids. The DNA for the CDR3 is TGTGCCAGCAACCTTCCGGGACAGAATCCCGGGGAGCTGTTTTTT. Its protein product is CASNLPGQNPGELFF. Looking up the rest from reference TRBV7-6 and TRBJ2-2 gives the full variable domain: GAGVSQSPRYKVTKRGQDVALRCDPISGHVSLYWYRQALGQGPEFLTYFNYEAQQDKSGLPNDRFSAERPEGSISTLTIQRTEQRDSAMYRCASNLPGQNPGELFFGEGSRLTVL.